These 2 T cell receptor beta chains were all obtained from the same sample, sequenced in a study of shared T cell receptors in the human thymus. The protocol was immunoSEQ multiplex PCR, while the TCRdb copy is restricted to in-frame clones and leaves out a portion. The table lists hundreds of thousands of clones, 88% of them singletons, with 0.0095% to 0.012% in the top ten. This same sample was also taken into another study, of human thymus T cells.

Sequenced input: thymocytes. These receptors were taken from a boy under two years old with a congenital heart defect.

J is TRBJ2-5 and V is TRBV7-2; perhaps TRBD2 as D (6 bases). This CDR3 has 16 residues. The V end was cut by 7 bases, the J end by 5 bases, with 23 bases between. Germline V gives CDR1 SGHTA, CDR2 FQGNSA. DNA of the CDR3: TGTGCCAGCAAGGGCTACCCTAGCCGGGCGGGGGAGACCCAGTACTTC. Translation: CASKGYPSRAGETQYF.

The CDR3 sequence is CASSLEQGTNEKLFF. In nucleotides, the CDR3 is TGTGCCAGCAGTTTGGAGCAGGGAACTAATGAAAAACTGTTTTTT. V is TRBV28 and J is TRBJ1-4, with D perhaps TRBD1 (5 bases). Germline lookup yields CDR1 MDHEN and CDR2 SYDVKM. The CDR3 has 15 residues. V shed 3 bases and J shed 1 base, with 9 bases lying between them.